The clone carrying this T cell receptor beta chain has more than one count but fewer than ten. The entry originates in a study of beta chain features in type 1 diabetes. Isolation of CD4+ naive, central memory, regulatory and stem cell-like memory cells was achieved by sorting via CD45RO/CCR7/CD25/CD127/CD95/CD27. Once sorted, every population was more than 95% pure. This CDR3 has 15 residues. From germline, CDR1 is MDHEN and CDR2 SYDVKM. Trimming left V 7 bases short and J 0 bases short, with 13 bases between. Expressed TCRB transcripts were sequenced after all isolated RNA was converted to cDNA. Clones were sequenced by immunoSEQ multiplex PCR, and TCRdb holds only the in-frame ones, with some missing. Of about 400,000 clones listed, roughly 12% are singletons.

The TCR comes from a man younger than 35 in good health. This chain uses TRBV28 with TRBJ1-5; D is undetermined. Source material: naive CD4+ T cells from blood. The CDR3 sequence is CASTLAGFSNQPQHF. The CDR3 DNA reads TGTGCCAGCACACTAGCGGGATTTAGCAATCAGCCCCAGCATTTT.